The entry below describes one TCR beta chain. Its specific antigen is unknown. Base-call qualities are not available, and no considerably larger clone is one nucleotide away. The entire amount of isolated RNA was reverse transcribed using the High Capacity cDNA Reverse Transcription Kit, so the sequenced TCRB transcripts were expressed ones. Deep immunoSEQ sequencing was applied to naive, central memory and regulatory T cell samples, giving an average of roughly 3.5 million total reads per sample. After sorted cells were lysed in RLT buffer, RNA was extracted with DNase-treated RNeasy Micro or Mini kits, with the choice depending on cell number. Each cell subset was processed separately to prevent cross-contamination, with patient and healthy donor samples processed together. The immunoSEQ multiplex PCR was used to amplify TCRB sequences from cDNA, generating 87-bp fragments that spanned the CDR3 region. The amplicons were sequenced using the Illumina HiSeq platform. The authors processed their data as follows. PCR bias was computationally corrected using synthetic template baselines, reads within Hamming distance 2 were collapsed, and singletons that could not be merged were discarded. Reads were aligned against IMGT so that V, D and J genes, CDR3 length and insertions or deletions at six rearrangement sites could be assigned. Within each subset, clonotype counts were normalized to the number of sorted cells before true diversity and Gini coefficients were calculated with the tcR R package. The overlap coefficient, calculated on TCRB nucleotide sequences, was used to measure repertoire sharing. Out-of-frame TCRB sequences from naive cells were analyzed to stand in for the pre-selection repertoire. The table was pulled from immuneACCESS by TCRdb, which kept in-frame rearrangements only. Such tables lose some clones; where checked, under half of the loss comes from unresolved V genes, and the rest has no known cause. The V and J calls and clone size come from that table; D and trimming were worked out from the DNA. Present in this sample are more than 550,000 clones, about an eighth of which were seen just once. Just under 0.04% of the sample is in the top ten clones.

From its cysteine to its phenylalanine, the CDR3 spans 14 amino acids. Solely the CDR3 DNA is kept, with 42 bases framed from the first base. The junction carries 10 bases between V and J, which are trimmed by 4 bases and 1 base respectively. The germline V gene specifies SGHRS as CDR1 and YFSETQ as CDR2. These data belong to a study of beta chain features in type 1 diabetes (dated by TCRdb to about 2018). For context, the study as a whole: No differences in mean age, gender distribution, total cell number or subset yield were found between patients and healthy donors. The study compared TCRB repertoires of sorted circulating CD4+ T cell subsets between recently diagnosed type 1 diabetes patients and matched healthy donors. A total of around 100 million sorted cells were examined across all samples, and RNA yield correlated strongly with the number of cells per subset. Regulatory and stem cell-like memory subsets were obtained from only 8 patients and roughly 8 healthy donors, while naive and central memory subsets were obtained from all 30 or so donors.

What the work shows at the level of the full study, not this receptor alone: Because cDNA was sequenced instead of genomic DNA, activated cells with high expression could be over-represented, although the groups did not differ in activation or CD3 levels. Only small numbers of individuals were included in the HLA sub-analyses, which left unresolved whether HLA type had any influence on TCRB rearrangement. Patients with type 1 diabetes made fewer insertions and deleted more nucleotides at VDJ recombination sites, implying thymic rearrangement abnormalities. PCR may preferentially amplify shorter templates, but because patient and control samples were amplified and corrected together, any resulting skew would affect both groups equally. Type 1 diabetes patients showed a moderate but significant shortening of TCRB CDR3 length in all four CD4+ subsets. Naive, central memory and regulatory TCRB repertoires appeared to be more alike among patients than among healthy donors.

Each donor gave one peripheral blood draw, roughly 0.11 L on average, collected into heparinised tubes. A BD FACSAria II was used to sort naive, central memory, regulatory and stem cell-like memory CD4+ T cells with a panel that included CD45RO, CCR7, CD25, CD127, CD95 and CD27. A purity above 95% was achieved for all sorted populations. Right away, PBMCs were isolated by Lymphoprep density gradient centrifugation and were stained directly, with no culture step. Samples were stained and sorted in pairs, with one healthy donor and one patient per experiment, so that batch effects were minimized. The material sequenced was naive CD4+ T cells from blood. The cell subset or site label on this specimen signifies: true naive CD4+ T cells. The chain couples TRBV5-1 to TRBJ2-3; the D segment may tentatively be TRBD1 or TRBD2, each giving 5 matched bases. This clonotype was obtained from a man between 18 and 29 years old with type 1 diabetes. Read as DNA, the sequence is TGCGCCAGCAGCCCCGGGGACGGCACAGATACGCAGTATTTT. It is translated as CASSPGDGTDTQYF.